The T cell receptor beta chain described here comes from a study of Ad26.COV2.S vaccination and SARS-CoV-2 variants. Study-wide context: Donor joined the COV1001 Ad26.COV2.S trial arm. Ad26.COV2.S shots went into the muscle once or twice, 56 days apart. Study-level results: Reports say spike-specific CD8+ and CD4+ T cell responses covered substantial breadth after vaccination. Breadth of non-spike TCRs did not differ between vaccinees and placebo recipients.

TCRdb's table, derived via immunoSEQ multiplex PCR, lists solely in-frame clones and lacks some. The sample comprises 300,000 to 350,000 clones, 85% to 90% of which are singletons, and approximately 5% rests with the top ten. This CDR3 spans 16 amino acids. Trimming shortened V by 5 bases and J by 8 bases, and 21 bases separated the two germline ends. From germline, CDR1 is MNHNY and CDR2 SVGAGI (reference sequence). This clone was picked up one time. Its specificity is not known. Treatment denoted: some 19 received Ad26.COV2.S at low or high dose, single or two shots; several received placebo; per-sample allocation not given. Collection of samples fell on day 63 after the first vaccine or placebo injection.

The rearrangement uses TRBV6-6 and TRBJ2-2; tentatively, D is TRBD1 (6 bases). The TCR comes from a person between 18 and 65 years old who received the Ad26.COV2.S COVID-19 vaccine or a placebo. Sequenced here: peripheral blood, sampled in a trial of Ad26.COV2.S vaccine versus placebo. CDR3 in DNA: TGTGCCAGCAGTCCCCCGGGACACCTAAACGGAGGGGAGCTGTTTTTT. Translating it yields CASSPPGHLNGGELFF.